This TCR beta chain is from a study of beta chain features in type 1 diabetes (dated by TCRdb to 2017 to 2018). With regard to the full study: Mean age, gender distribution, total cell number and subset yield did not differ between patients and healthy donors. Whereas all 30 or so donors provided naive and central memory subsets, regulatory and stem cell-like memory subsets were isolated from just 8 patients and about 8 healthy donors. In the study, TCRB repertoires of sorted circulating CD4+ T cell subsets from recently diagnosed type 1 diabetes patients were compared with those of matched healthy donors. A total of around 110,000,000 sorted cells were examined across all samples, and RNA yield correlated strongly with the number of cells per subset. The investigation overall reported the following: Naive, central memory and regulatory TCRB repertoires appeared to be more alike among patients than among healthy donors. Shorter templates might be favored by PCR, yet because patient and control samples were amplified and corrected together, any such skew would affect both groups equally. Sequencing cDNA rather than genomic DNA could over-represent highly expressing activated cells, although activation and CD3 levels did not differ between groups. Because the HLA sub-analyses included only small numbers of individuals, any influence of HLA type on TCRB rearrangement was left unresolved. In all four CD4+ subsets, TCRB CDR3 length was moderately but significantly shorter in type 1 diabetes patients. At VDJ recombination sites, type 1 diabetes patients had fewer insertions and more deleted nucleotides, which implies abnormalities in thymic rearrangement.

The trim is 3 bases for V and 3 bases for J, with a gap of 8 bases between the germline ends. CDR1 is given as LNHDA and CDR2 as SQIVND, both from the germline V gene (reference sequence). Taken from cysteine to phenylalanine, the CDR3 has 13 residues. CDR3 DNA is the only sequence kept; it has 39 bases, read in frame from the first base. Each donor gave one peripheral blood draw, about 110 mL on average, collected into heparinised tubes. A BD FACSAria II was used to sort naive, central memory, regulatory and stem cell-like memory CD4+ T cells with a panel that included CD45RO, CCR7, CD25, CD127, CD95 and CD27. Purity was above 95% for every sorted population. PBMCs were isolated right away by Lymphoprep density gradient centrifugation and were stained directly, without culture. To minimize batch effects, samples were stained and sorted in pairs, one healthy donor with one patient per experiment.

This clone has just a few counts. No antigen is known for it. Base qualities are not recorded, but no much larger clone differs from it by a single base. The High Capacity cDNA Reverse Transcription Kit was used to reverse transcribe all of the isolated RNA, meaning that expressed TCRB transcripts were what got sequenced. Deep immunoSEQ sequencing was performed on naive, central memory and regulatory T cell samples, with an average of around 3.5 million total reads per sample. After sorted cells were lysed in RLT buffer, RNA was extracted with DNase-treated RNeasy Micro or Mini kits, with the choice depending on cell number. To prevent cross-contamination, each cell subset was processed individually, whereas patient and healthy donor samples were processed jointly. The immunoSEQ multiplex PCR was used to amplify TCRB sequences from cDNA, yielding 87-bp fragments that span the CDR3 region. The amplicons were sequenced using the Illumina HiSeq platform. Per the authors' processing: Synthetic template baselines were used to correct PCR bias computationally, reads within Hamming distance 2 were collapsed, and singletons that could not be merged were discarded. Reads were aligned against IMGT to assign V, D and J genes, CDR3 length and insertions or deletions at six rearrangement sites. Within each subset, clonotype counts were normalized to sorted cell number, and only after that were true diversity and Gini coefficients computed with the tcR R package. Repertoire sharing was quantified using the overlap coefficient calculated on TCRB nucleotide sequences. Out-of-frame TCRB sequences from naive cells were analyzed to stand in for the pre-selection repertoire. This immuneACCESS table, as held by TCRdb, lists in-frame sequences with V and J called but not all clones. Of the missing ones, under half trace to an unresolved V gene in checked studies; the others have no known cause. V and J calls plus clone size are reproduced from that table; the DNA served to infer D and trimming. The sample table contains fewer than 450,000 clones; only one count was recorded for roughly 12% of them. Roughly 0.016% of the sample is taken by the ten largest.

This chain is built from TRBV19 and TRBJ2-5, with the D gene too uncertain to name. The sequencing input was naive CD4+ T cells from blood. The cell subset or site label of this sample denotes: true naive CD4+ T cells. This TCR was sampled from a woman in her late teens or twenties with type 1 diabetes. The DNA sequence is as follows: TGTGCCAGTAGTATTTGGGCAGAAGAGACCCAGTACTTC. It encodes CASSIWAEETQYF.